This paragraph reports one T cell receptor (beta chain). The source of the sample is a study of PD-L1 blockade in urothelial cancer. Study-level background: The patients had undergone anywhere from 0 to 3 prior chemotherapy regimens. Blood gave a median around 150,000 T cells.

The time point denotes: peripheral blood 6 weeks after treatment start. All patients carried locally advanced or metastatic urothelial carcinoma. The CDR3 loop spans 21 amino acids. V gave up 0 bases and J gave up 0 bases; unmatched junction bases: 15. Germline V gives CDR1 LGHNA, CDR2 YSLEER. Clones were read by immunoSEQ multiplex PCR, and TCRdb kept only the in-frame ones, dropping some. Of approximately 50,000 clones listed, 88% were seen once; the top ten hold 2% to 3%. The chain links TRBV4-3 to TRBJ2-2; TRBD2 matches 8 bases. This clonotype was obtained from a man aged 55 to 70 with urothelial cancer. Specimen: PBMCs, collected around atezolizumab (anti-PD-L1) treatment. Here the CDR3 reads CASSQDDGRGILTPNTGELFF. CDR3 in DNA: TGCGCCAGCAGCCAAGATGACGGGAGGGGGATTCTGACACCGAACACCGGGGAGCTGTTTTTT.